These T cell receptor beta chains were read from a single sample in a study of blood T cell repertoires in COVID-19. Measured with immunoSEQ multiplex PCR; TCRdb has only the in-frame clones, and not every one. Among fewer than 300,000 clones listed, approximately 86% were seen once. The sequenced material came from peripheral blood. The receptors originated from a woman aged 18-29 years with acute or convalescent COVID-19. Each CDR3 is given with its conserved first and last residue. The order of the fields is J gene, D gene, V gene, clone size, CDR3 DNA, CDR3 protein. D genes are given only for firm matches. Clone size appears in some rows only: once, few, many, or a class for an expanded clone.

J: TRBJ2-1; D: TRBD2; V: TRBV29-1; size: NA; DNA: TGCAGCGTTCCTACTAGCGCCAGCTCCTACAATGAGCAGTTCTTC; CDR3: CSVPTSASSYNEQFF
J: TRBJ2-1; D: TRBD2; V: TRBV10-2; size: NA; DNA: TGCGCCAGCAGACCGGGACTAGCGGGGGGCAATGAGCAGTTCTTC; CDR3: CASRPGLAGGNEQFF
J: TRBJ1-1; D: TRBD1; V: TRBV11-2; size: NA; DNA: TGTGCCAGCAGCCCGCGACAGGGGAACACTGAAGCTTTCTTT; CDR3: CASSPRQGNTEAFF
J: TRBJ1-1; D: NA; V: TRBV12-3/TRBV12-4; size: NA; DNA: TGTGCCAGCACGGAACAGGTGAACACTGAAGCTTTCTTT; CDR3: CASTEQVNTEAFF
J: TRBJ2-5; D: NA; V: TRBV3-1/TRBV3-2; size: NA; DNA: TGTGCCAGCAGCCATCTTTATCCCCAGGGGATATTGGAGACCCAGTACTTC; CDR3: CASSHLYPQGILETQYF
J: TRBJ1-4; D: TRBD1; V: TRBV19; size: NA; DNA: TGTGCCAGTAGTATCGGGACAGATCCGCTTACAACTAATGAAAAACTGTTTTTT; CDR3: CASSIGTDPLTTNEKLFF
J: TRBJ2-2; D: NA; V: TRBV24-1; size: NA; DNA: TGTGCCACCAGTGATTTGATTCTTGTCACCGGGGAGCTGTTTTTT; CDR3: CATSDLILVTGELFF
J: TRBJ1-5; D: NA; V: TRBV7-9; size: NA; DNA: TGTGCCAGCAGCTCCGCGAACAATCAGCCCCAGCATTTT; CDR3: CASSSANNQPQHF
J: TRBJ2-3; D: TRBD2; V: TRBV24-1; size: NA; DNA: TGTGCCACCAGTGACCATACTAGCGGGAGAGGAGATACGCAGTATTTT; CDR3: CATSDHTSGRGDTQYF
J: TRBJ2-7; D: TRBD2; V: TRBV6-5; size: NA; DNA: TGTGCCAGCAGTTACGGGCTAGCGGGAGGGCCTTACGAGCAGTACTTC; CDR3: CASSYGLAGGPYEQYF
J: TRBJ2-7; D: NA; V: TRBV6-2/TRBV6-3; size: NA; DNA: TGTGCCAGCAGTCGAAACCGGGGCGGGGTGGACGAGCAGTACTTC; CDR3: CASSRNRGGVDEQYF
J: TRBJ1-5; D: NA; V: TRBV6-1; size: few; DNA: TGTGCCAGCAGTGAATGGGGGGGCGGCAATCAGCCCCAGCATTTT; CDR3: CASSEWGGGNQPQHF
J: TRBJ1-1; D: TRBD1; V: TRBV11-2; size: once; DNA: TGTGCCAGCAGCATCCGACAGGGGGACACTGAAGCTTTCTTT; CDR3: CASSIRQGDTEAFF
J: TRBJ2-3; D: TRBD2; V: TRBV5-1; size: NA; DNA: TGCGCCAGCAGCTCCGGGACTAGCGAGCTTACGCAGTATTTT; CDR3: CASSSGTSELTQYF
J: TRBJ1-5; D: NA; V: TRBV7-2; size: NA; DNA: TGTGCCAGCAGCTTAATTTCAGGGGCCTATAGCAATCAGCCCCAGCATTTT; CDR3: CASSLISGAYSNQPQHF
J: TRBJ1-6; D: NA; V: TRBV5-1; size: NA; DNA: TGCGCCAGCAGCTTTGGGCAGCGGGATTCACCCCTCCACTTT; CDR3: CASSFGQRDSPLHF
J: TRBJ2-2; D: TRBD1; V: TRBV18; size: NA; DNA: TGTGCCAGCTCACGACAGGGATATACCGGGGAGCTGTTTTTT; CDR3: CASSRQGYTGELFF
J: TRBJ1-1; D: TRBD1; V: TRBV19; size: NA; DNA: TGTGCCAGTAGTACCTTCGGGACAGGCAGGATGAACACTGAAGCTTTCTTT; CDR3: CASSTFGTGRMNTEAFF
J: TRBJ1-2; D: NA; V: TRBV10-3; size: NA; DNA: TGTGCCATCGGATCCCAACAGGGCCAACAACGGGATGGCTACACCTTC; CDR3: CAIGSQQGQQRDGYTF
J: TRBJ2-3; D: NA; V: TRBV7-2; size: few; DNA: TGTGCCAGCAGCCGCTACTTTGATACGCAGTATTTT; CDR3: CASSRYFDTQYF